This entry features one TCR beta chain sequence. Antigen: not known. The CDR3 is 15 residues long. Germline V gene lookup returns CDR1 MDHEN and CDR2 SYDVKM. J was trimmed by 7 bases and V by 6 bases; bases with no gene match: 8. This sample was taken from a study of cytomegalovirus exposure and HLA in healthy donors. A multiplex PCR was run with 60 Vbeta primers and 13 Jbeta primers. Clones were sequenced by immunoSEQ multiplex PCR, and TCRdb holds only the in-frame ones, with some missing. Of approximately 100,000 clones detected, 70% to 85% appear once; the ten largest clones hold over 3%. The study, taken as a whole, reports: Being productive about 90% or about 30% of the time was typical of most TCR beta V segments in an earlier analysis. Among TCR beta chains of equal frequency, HLA-associated ones were more clonally expanded in a later analysis.

The sample consisted of PBMCs. This TCR came from a woman in her thirties or forties in good health and CMV-seronegative. The chain combines TRBV28 with TRBJ1-4; 10 bases agree with TRBD1. The CDR3 loop reads CASRDPGQGREKLFF. The CDR3 DNA reads as TGTGCCAGCAGGGACCCGGGACAGGGGCGTGAAAAACTGTTTTTT.